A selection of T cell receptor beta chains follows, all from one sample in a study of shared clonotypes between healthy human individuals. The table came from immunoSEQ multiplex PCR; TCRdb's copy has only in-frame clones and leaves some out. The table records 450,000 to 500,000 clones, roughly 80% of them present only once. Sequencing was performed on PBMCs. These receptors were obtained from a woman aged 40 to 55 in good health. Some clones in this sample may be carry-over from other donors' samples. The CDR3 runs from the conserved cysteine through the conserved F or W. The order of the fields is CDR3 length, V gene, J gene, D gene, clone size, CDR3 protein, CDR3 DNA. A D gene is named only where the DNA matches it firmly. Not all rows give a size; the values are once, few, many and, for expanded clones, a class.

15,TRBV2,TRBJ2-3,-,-,CASSVEGGSSDTQYF,TGTGCCAGCAGTGTCGAGGGAGGATCCTCAGATACGCAGTATTTT
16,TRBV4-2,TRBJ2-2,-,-,CASSQGGLKNTGELFF,TGTGCCAGCAGCCAAGGGGGACTTAAGAACACCGGGGAGCTGTTTTTT
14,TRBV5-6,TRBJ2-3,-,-,CASSLVRGTDTQYF,TGTGCCAGCAGCTTGGTGCGGGGCACAGATACGCAGTATTTT
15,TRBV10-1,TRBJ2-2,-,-,CASSFDSSNTGELFF,TGCGCCAGCAGTTTCGACAGTTCGAACACCGGGGAGCTGTTTTTT
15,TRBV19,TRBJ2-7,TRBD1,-,CASSISGQTSYEQYF,TGTGCCAGTAGTATTTCGGGACAGACCTCCTACGAGCAGTACTTC
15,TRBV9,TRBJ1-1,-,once,CASSVEPGGNTEAFF,TGTGCCAGCAGCGTAGAACCCGGAGGGAACACTGAAGCTTTCTTT
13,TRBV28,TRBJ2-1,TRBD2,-,CASRPSGKNEQFF,TGTGCCAGCAGGCCTAGCGGGAAGAATGAGCAGTTCTTC
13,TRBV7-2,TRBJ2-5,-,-,CASSSRAGETQYF,TGTGCCAGCAGCTCCAGGGCGGGGGAGACCCAGTACTTC
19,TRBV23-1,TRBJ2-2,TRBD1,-,CASSQFDRGRPANTGELFF,TGCGCCAGCAGTCAATTTGACAGGGGGCGACCTGCGAACACCGGGGAGCTGTTTTTT
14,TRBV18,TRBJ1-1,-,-,CASSLGHPGSEAFF,TGTGCCAGCTCACTAGGACACCCCGGCTCTGAAGCTTTCTTT